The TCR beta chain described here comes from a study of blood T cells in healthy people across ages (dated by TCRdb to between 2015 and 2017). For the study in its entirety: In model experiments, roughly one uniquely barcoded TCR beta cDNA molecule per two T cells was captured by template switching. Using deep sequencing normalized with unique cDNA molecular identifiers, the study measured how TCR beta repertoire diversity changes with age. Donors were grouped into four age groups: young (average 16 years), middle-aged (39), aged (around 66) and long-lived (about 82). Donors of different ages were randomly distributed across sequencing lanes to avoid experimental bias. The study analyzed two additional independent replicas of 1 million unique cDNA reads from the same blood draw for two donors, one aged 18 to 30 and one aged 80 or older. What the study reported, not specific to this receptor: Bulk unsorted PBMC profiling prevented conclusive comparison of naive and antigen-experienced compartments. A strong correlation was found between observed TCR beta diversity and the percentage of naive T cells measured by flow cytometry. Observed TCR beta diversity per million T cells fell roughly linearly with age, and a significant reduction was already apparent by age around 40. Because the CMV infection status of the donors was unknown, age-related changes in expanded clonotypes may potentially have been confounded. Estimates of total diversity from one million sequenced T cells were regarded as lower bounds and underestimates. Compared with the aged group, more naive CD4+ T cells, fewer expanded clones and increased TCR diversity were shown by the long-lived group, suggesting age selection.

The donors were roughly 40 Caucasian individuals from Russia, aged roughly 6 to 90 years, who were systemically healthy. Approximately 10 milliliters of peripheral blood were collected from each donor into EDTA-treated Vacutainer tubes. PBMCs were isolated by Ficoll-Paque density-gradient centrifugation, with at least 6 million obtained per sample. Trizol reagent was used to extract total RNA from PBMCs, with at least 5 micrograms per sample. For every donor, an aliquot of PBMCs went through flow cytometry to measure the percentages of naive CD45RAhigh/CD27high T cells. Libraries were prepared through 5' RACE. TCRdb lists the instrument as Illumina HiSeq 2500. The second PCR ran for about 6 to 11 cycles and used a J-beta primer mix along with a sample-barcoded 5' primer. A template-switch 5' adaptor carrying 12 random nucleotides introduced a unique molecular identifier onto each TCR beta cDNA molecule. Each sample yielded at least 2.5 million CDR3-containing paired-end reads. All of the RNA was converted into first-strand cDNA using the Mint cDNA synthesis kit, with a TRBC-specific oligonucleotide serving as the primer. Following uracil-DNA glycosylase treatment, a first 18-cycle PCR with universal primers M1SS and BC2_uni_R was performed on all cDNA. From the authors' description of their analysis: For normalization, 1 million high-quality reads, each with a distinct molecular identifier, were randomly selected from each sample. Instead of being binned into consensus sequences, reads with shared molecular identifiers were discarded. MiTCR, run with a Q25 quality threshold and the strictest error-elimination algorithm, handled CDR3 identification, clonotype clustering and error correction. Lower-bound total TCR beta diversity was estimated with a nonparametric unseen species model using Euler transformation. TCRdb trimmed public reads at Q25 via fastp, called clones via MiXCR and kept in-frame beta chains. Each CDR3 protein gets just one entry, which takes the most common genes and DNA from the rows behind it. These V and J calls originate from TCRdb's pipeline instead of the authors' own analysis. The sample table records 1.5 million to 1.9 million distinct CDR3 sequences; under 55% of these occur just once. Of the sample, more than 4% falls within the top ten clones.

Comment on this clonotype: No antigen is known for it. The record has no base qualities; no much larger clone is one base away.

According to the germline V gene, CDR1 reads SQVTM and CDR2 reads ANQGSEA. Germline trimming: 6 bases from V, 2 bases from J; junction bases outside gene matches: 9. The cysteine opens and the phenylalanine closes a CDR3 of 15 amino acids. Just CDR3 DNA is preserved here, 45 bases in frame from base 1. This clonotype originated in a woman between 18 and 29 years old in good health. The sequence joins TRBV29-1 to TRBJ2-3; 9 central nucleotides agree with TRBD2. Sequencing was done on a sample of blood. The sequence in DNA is TGCAGCGTCACCTTCTCTAGCGGGACCACAGATACGCAGTATTTT. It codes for CSVTFSSGTTDTQYF.